This is a list of T cell receptor beta chains from one sample in a study of blood T cell repertoires in COVID-19. Method: immunoSEQ multiplex PCR; TCRdb's copy keeps in-frame clones and lacks some. The table includes about 360,000 clones, roughly 86% detected once. Sequences were obtained from peripheral blood. All receptors derive from a human donor in a cohort sampled during active COVID-19. CDR3s include the opening cysteine and the closing phenylalanine or tryptophan. Fields, in order: V gene, clone size, J gene, D gene, CDR3 protein, CDR3 DNA. D genes are given only for firm matches. Not all rows give a size; the values are once, few, many and, for expanded clones, a class.

>TRBV18|.|TRBJ1-6|TRBD1
CASSAGQGTTLHF
TGTGCCAGCTCAGCCGGACAGGGAACAACCCTCCACTTT
>TRBV5-4|few|TRBJ2-1|TRBD1
CASSLGPGTGAEQFF
TGTGCCAGCAGCTTGGGGCCCGGGACAGGGGCTGAGCAGTTCTTC
>TRBV9|.|TRBJ2-5|TRBD1
CASSRSGTGGETQYF
TGTGCCAGCAGCCGCTCCGGGACAGGGGGCGAGACCCAGTACTTC
>TRBV5-8|.|TRBJ1-5|.
CASSLRRGISNQPQHF
TGTGCCAGCAGCTTGAGGCGCGGGATTAGCAATCAGCCCCAGCATTTT
>TRBV7-9|.|TRBJ2-1|TRBD1
CASSLVGTGVRSSYNEQFF
TGTGCCAGCAGCTTAGTCGGGACAGGGGTCCGGAGCTCCTACAATGAGCAGTTCTTC
>TRBV28|.|TRBJ2-5|TRBD2
CASSPGTSGSGETQYF
TGTGCCAGCAGTCCCGGGACTAGCGGGAGTGGAGAGACCCAGTACTTC
>TRBV11-2|.|TRBJ2-3|.
CASSLELGTDTQYF
TGTGCCAGCAGCTTAGAACTTGGCACAGATACGCAGTATTTT
>TRBV5-4|.|TRBJ2-5|.
CASSRDNQETQYF
TGTGCCAGCAGCCGCGACAACCAAGAGACCCAGTACTTC
>TRBV5-8|.|TRBJ1-2|.
CASTPGEDYGYTF
TGTGCCAGCACCCCAGGGGAAGACTATGGCTACACCTTC
>TRBV19|once|TRBJ2-4|.
CASSSREGFEGDIQYF
TGTGCCAGTAGTAGCAGGGAGGGCTTCGAGGGGGACATTCAGTACTTC
>TRBV6-2/TRBV6-3|.|TRBJ2-7|TRBD2
CASSSTSGIGEQYF
TGTGCCAGCAGTTCGACTAGCGGGATAGGCGAGCAGTACTTC
>TRBV28|.|TRBJ2-7|TRBD1
CASSLRTGAYEQYF
TGTGCCAGCAGTTTAAGGACAGGGGCTTACGAGCAGTACTTC
>TRBV4-1|.|TRBJ2-4|TRBD2
CASSQDFGLAGILYF
TGCGCCAGCAGCCAAGATTTCGGGCTAGCGGGGATTTTGTACTTC
>TRBV18|.|TRBJ1-4|.
CASSRGLIMGEKLFF
TGTGCCAGCTCACGGGGACTCATCATGGGTGAAAAACTGTTTTTT